The clone carrying this T cell receptor beta chain was seen more than once but under ten times. Its antigen is unidentified. The data were obtained in a study of cytomegalovirus exposure and HLA in healthy donors. Findings of the study overall: According to an earlier analysis, most TCR beta V segments yielded productive rearrangements about 87% or about 30% of the time. In a later analysis, at a false discovery rate of 0.05, 15,000 to 20,000 TCR beta sequences matched HLA alleles.

A multiplex PCR was run with 60 Vbeta primers and 13 Jbeta primers. Clones were sequenced by immunoSEQ multiplex PCR, and TCRdb holds only the in-frame ones, with some missing. The sample shows about 90,000 clones, roughly 78% of them seen only once. J gave up 1 base and V 5 bases, and 4 bases lay outside the gene matches. The CDR3 runs 15 residues. Germline CDR1 reads LNHNV; CDR2 reads YYDKDF (reference sequence). This clonotype was sampled from a woman aged 40 to 50 in good health and CMV-seropositive. Material for sequencing was PBMCs. This chain joins TRBV15 and TRBJ1-5; the match to TRBD1 covers 8 bases. The DNA of the CDR3 is TGTGCCACCAGCCGTGACAGGGGAAGCAATCAGCCCCAGCATTTT. Amino acid sequence: CATSRDRGSNQPQHF. Complete variable domain (other parts from reference TRBV15 and TRBJ1-5): DAMVIQNPRYQVTQFGKPVTLSCSQTLNHNVMYWYQQKSSQAPKLLFHYYDKDFNNEADTPDNFQSRRPNTSFCFLDIRSPGLGDTAMYLCATSRDRGSNQPQHFGDGTRLSIL.